This T cell receptor (beta chain) emerged from a study of T cell changes during pregnancy in multiple sclerosis. Clones were sequenced by immunoSEQ multiplex PCR, and TCRdb holds only the in-frame ones, with some missing. The profile shows roughly 50,000 clones, around 89% of them singletons. V gave up 6 bases and J gave up 0 bases, with 12 bases separating them. The CDR3 runs to 14 residues. Germline-derived CDR1 and CDR2 are MNHNS and SASEGT. The clonotype was recovered from a female donor with multiple sclerosis, enrolled in a pregnancy study. This specimen was CD8+ T cells from peripheral blood mononuclear cells, taken in the second trimester of pregnancy. The V gene is TRBV6-1, the J gene TRBJ2-7; D might be TRBD1 (5 bases). The CDR3 sequence: CASSQSGASYEQYF. The DNA for the CDR3 is TGTGCCAGCAGCCAGTCTGGGGCCTCCTACGAGCAGTACTTC.